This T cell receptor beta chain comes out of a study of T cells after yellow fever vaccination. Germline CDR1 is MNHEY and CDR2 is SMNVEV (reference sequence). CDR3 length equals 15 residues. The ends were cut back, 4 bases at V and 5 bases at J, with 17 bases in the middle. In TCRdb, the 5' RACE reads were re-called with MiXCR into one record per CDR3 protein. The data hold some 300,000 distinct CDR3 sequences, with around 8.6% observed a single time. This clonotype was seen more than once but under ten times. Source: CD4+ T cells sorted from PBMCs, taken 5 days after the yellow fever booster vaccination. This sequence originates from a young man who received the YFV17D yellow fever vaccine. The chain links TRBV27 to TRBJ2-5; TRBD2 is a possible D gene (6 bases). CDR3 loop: CASSSFGAGRETQYF. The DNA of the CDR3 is TGTGCCAGCAGTTCGTTTGGGGCGGGGCGTGAGACCCAGTACTTC.